The 23 T cell receptor beta chains below come from one sample, sequenced in a study of response to subunit inactivated influenza vaccine. TCRdb reanalysed the RT-PCR reads using MiXCR and keeps one entry per CDR3 protein. The table has more than 400,000 distinct CDR3 sequences, about 10% seen once. The sequenced sample was PBMCs from blood, obtained roughly 47 days after vaccination. All receptors derive from a man aged 50 to 60 who received an inactivated influenza vaccine.

This clonotype was recorded a few times. The rearrangement joins TRBV6-5 to TRBJ2-7; the D gene could be TRBD1 or TRBD2 (5 bases each). V shed 6 bases and J shed 6 bases, with 9 bases lying between them. The germline V gene has CDR1 MNHEY and CDR2 SVGAGI. The CDR3 contains 11 residues. The CDR3 nucleotides read TGTGCCAGCAGGAGGGGTTCCGAGCAGTACTTC. Its translation: CASRRGSEQYF.

This clonotype was observed a handful of times. The J gene is TRBJ1-2, the V gene TRBV20-1; 8 nucleotides match TRBD1. CDR1 and CDR2 from the germline V gene are DFQATT and SNEGSKA (reference sequence). The CDR3 has 13 residues. Trimming removed 1 base from V and 8 bases from J; junction bases left unmatched: 6. The CDR3 loop is CSARVQQGEGYTF. The CDR3 DNA follows: TGCAGTGCTAGAGTGCAACAGGGGGAGGGCTACACCTTC.

CDR3 sequence: CASGPQGNEQFF. The CDR3 coding sequence is TGCGCCAGCGGACCGCAGGGGAATGAGCAGTTCTTC. The gene calls are TRBV5-1 and TRBJ2-1, with D tentatively TRBD1 (6 bases). The CDR3 sequence is 12 residues long. Trimming cost V 7 bases and J 7 bases, with 12 bases left between them. Germline V gene sequence: CDR1 SGHRS, CDR2 YFSETQ.

This chain links TRBV4-3 with TRBJ2-4, with unresolved D. CDR1 and CDR2 from the germline V gene are LGHNA and YSLEER. CDR3 length equals 15 residues. With 2 bases removed from V and 0 bases from J, the gap between germline ends came to 8 bases. Here the CDR3 reads CASSQRVLAKNIQYF. The CDR3 coding sequence is TGCGCCAGCAGCCAAAGGGTCCTAGCCAAAAACATTCAGTACTTC.

V usage is TRBV4-2 and J usage is TRBJ2-7; 7 nucleotides line up with TRBD2. Germline loops: CDR1 LGHNA, CDR2 YNFKEQ. CDR3 size: 17 residues. V was pared by 1 base and J by 0 bases, with 9 bases of the junction left unmatched. The CDR3 loop is CASSQGGGAGISYEQYF. In nucleotides, the CDR3 is TGTGCCAGCAGCCAAGGGGGGGGAGCGGGGATCTCCTACGAGCAGTACTTC.

Ten or more counts support this clonotype. V is TRBV5-6 and J is TRBJ2-7, with a tentative D call TRBD1 (5 bases). Germline CDR1 SGHDT, CDR2 YYEEEE. V lost 1 base and J 3 bases, leaving 8 bases between the germline ends. The CDR3 is 13 residues long. The CDR3 reads CASSLRQNYEQYF. CDR3 nucleotides: TGTGCCAGCAGCTTGCGACAGAACTACGAGCAGTACTTC.

The chain couples TRBV2 to TRBJ2-7; weak D call: TRBD2 (6 bases). Germline V gene lookup returns CDR1 SNHLY and CDR2 FYNNEI. The V gene lost 6 bases and the J gene lost 6 bases, with 18 bases spanning the gap. The CDR3 is 14 amino acids. CDR3 DNA sequence: TGTGCCAGCAGCGTTATGGAGGGGAAGGGCGAGCAGTACTTC. Amino acids: CASSVMEGKGEQYF.

The chain links TRBV5-1 to TRBJ2-7; D is unclear. Looked up from germline, CDR1 is SGHRS and CDR2 is YFSETQ. The CDR3 spans 14 residues. V lost 5 bases, J lost 6 bases, and 18 bases lay in between. The CDR3 DNA follows: TGCGCCAGCAGATTCCCTCCGATACTCCTCGAGCAGTACTTC. Amino acids: CASRFPPILLEQYF.

CDR3 residues: CASSPPQGARETQYF. DNA of the CDR3: TGTGCCAGCTCACCACCCCAGGGGGCACGTGAGACCCAGTACTTC. V gene TRBV18 combines with J gene TRBJ2-5, with 8 bases lining up with TRBD1. CDR3 size: 15 residues. The V gene end was trimmed by 0 bases and the J gene end by 5 bases; junction bases not matched to a gene: 5. Germline assignment: CDR1 KGHSH and CDR2 LQKENI.

This clonotype showed up many times. J is TRBJ2-1 and V is TRBV14; 9 nucleotides align to TRBD2. Looked up from germline, CDR1 is SGHDN and CDR2 is FVKESK. The junction had 7 bases not matched to a gene; V was cut back by 3 bases and J by 4 bases. This CDR3 is 16 amino acids long. CDR3 nucleotides: TGTGCCAGCAGCCAGCTGACTAGCGGATCTTACAATGAGCAGTTCTTC. Translation gives CASSQLTSGSYNEQFF. Variable domain in full (rest from reference TRBV14 and TRBJ2-1): EAGVTQFPSHSVIEKGQTVTLRCDPISGHDNLYWYRRVMGKEIKFLLHFVKESKQDESGMPNNRFLAERTGGTYSTLKVQPAELEDSGVYFCASSQLTSGSYNEQFFGPGTRLTVL.

The chain has TRBV4-3 and TRBJ2-3; possible D gene TRBD2, 6 bases. The germline CDR1 and CDR2 sequences are LGHNA and YSLEER. The CDR3 sequence is 17 residues long. Trimming stripped 4 bases from V and 6 bases from J, with 23 bases between. CDR3 nucleotide sequence: TGCGCCAGCAGCCCGATTGGAGGGACTCCGCCCCAGGATACGCAGTATTTT. It specifies CASSPIGGTPPQDTQYF.

The chain uses TRBV12-3 or TRBV12-4 and TRBJ1-2; 8 nucleotides align to TRBD1. V lost 2 bases and J lost 3; bases outside the gene matches: 8. This CDR3 region has 16 residues. The DNA for the CDR3 is TGTGCCAGCAGTTTATCCTCAGGGGGCGCCCACTATGGCTACACCTTC. It encodes CASSLSSGGAHYGYTF.

The V call is TRBV10-3, the J call TRBJ1-4; D is undetermined. The CDR3 spans 13 residues. Trimming shortened V by 2 bases and J by 8 bases, and 9 bases separated the two germline ends. Per the germline V gene, CDR1 is ENHRY and CDR2 is SYGVKD. This chain's CDR3 is CAISEGRAEKLFF. In DNA form, the CDR3 reads TGTGCCATCAGTGAGGGTCGGGCGGAAAAACTGTTTTTT.

The chain links TRBV28 to TRBJ2-5; D possibly corresponds to TRBD1 (6 bases). The CDR3 extends over 13 amino acids. V gave up 4 bases and J gave up 4 bases, with 10 bases separating them. CDR1 is MDHEN, CDR2 SYDVKM, per germline. In DNA, the CDR3 is TGTGCCAGCAGTTACAGGGTTGTAGAGACCCAGTACTTC. It specifies CASSYRVVETQYF.

This clonotype has only a few counts. The chain recombines TRBV24-1 with TRBJ2-3, with unresolved D. This CDR3 spans 14 amino acids. Trimming removed 4 bases at V and 2 bases at J, with 9 bases between. Germline CDR1 is KGHDR and CDR2 is SFDVKD. The CDR3 DNA follows: TGTGCCACCAGTGACCAGGACGACACAGATACGCAGTATTTT. Its protein product is CATSDQDDTDTQYF.

This clonotype appeared many times. The chain is built from TRBV5-1 and TRBJ2-2; possibly TRBD1 for D (5 bases). There are 13 residues in the CDR3. Germline V lookup: CDR1 SGHRS, CDR2 YFSETQ. V lost 4 bases and J lost 7, with 11 bases in between. CDR3 sequence reads: CASSLGEYGELFF. The CDR3 DNA sequence: TGCGCCAGCAGCCTAGGGGAATACGGGGAGCTGTTTTTT.

This clonotype has ten or more counts. The chain recombines TRBV12-3 or TRBV12-4 with TRBJ2-1; 9 positions agree with TRBD2. The trim removed 7 bases at V and 5 bases at J, leaving 9 bases unmatched. The CDR3 spans 15 residues. The CDR3: CASTLSGRINNEQFF. CDR3 nucleotides: TGTGCCAGCACCCTCAGCGGGAGGATCAACAATGAGCAGTTCTTC.

This clonotype appeared a few times. The V gene is TRBV6-2 or TRBV6-3, the J gene TRBJ2-7; D remains unclear. CDR3 length equals 14 residues. The ends were cut back, 5 bases at V and 2 bases at J, with 13 bases in the middle. Germline lookup yields CDR1 MNHEY and CDR2 SVGEGT. The CDR3 sequence is CASSRTDSPYEQYF. The CDR3 DNA is TGTGCCAGCAGTCGTACCGACTCCCCCTACGAGCAGTACTTC.

The table lists this clonotype with many counts. The chain employs TRBV5-1 and TRBJ2-1; D is uncertain. Trimming shortened V by 1 base and J by 0 bases, and 5 bases separated the two germline ends. Germline CDR1 and CDR2: SGHRS and YFSETQ. This CDR3 region has 14 residues. Here the CDR3 DNA reads TGCGCCAGCAGCTTGACTCCCTCCTACAATGAGCAGTTCTTC. Its translation is CASSLTPSYNEQFF.

This clonotype has just a few counts. The chain combines TRBV27 with TRBJ1-6, with D possibly being TRBD1 (5 bases). Trimming shortened V by 5 bases and J by 7 bases, and 12 bases separated the two germline ends. The CDR3 is 14 amino acids. CDR1 is MNHEY, CDR2 SMNVEV, per germline (reference sequence). The CDR3 sequence is CASSLRWGNSPLHF. The CDR3 region has the DNA TGTGCCAGCAGTCTTCGCTGGGGGAATTCACCCCTCCACTTT.

The chain combines TRBV7-2 with TRBJ1-6; D perhaps matches TRBD1 (5 bases). The V gene lost 1 base and the J gene lost 7 bases, with 14 bases spanning the gap. The CDR3 is 16 residues long. From germline, CDR1 is SGHTA and CDR2 FQGNSA. CDR3 sequence: CASSLVERGSNSPLHF. The CDR3 nucleotides are TGTGCCAGCAGCTTAGTCGAGCGGGGGTCCAATTCACCCCTCCACTTT.

This clonotype was seen a few times. The rearrangement joins TRBV7-9 to TRBJ2-2; 10 nucleotides agree with TRBD1. Germline V gives CDR1 SEHNR, CDR2 FQNEAQ (reference sequence). With 6 bases clipped from V and 7 bases from J, the junction kept 11 bases outside the gene matches. This CDR3 contains 16 residues. The DNA of the CDR3 is TGTGCCAGCAGGCTCGCGGGACAGGGGCTAGTCGGGGAGCTGTTTTTT. Residues: CASRLAGQGLVGELFF.

The V and J genes are TRBV29-1 and TRBJ2-5; D unclear. The CDR3 is 13 residues long. Germline V gene data show CDR1 as SQVTM and CDR2 as ANQGSEA. Trimming pared 1 base from V and 4 bases from J, leaving 10 bases between. The CDR3 loop reads CSVEGRGVETQYF. DNA for the CDR3: TGCAGCGTTGAAGGACGCGGCGTAGAGACCCAGTACTTC.